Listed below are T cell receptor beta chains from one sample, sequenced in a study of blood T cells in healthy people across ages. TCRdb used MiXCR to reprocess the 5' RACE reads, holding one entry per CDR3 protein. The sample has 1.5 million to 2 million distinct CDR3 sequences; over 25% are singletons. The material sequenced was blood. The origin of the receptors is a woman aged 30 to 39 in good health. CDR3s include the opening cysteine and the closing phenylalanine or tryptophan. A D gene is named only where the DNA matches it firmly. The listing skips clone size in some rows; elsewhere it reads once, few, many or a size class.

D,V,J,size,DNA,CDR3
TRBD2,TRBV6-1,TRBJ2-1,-,TGTGCCACCAGGTTACTAGCGGGGGGACACAATGAGCAGTTCTTC,CATRLLAGGHNEQFF
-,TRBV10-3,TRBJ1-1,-,TGTGCCATCAAGGGTTGGAGCACTGAAGCTTTCTTT,CAIKGWSTEAFF
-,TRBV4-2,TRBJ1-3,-,TGTGCCAGCAGCCAAGAGTGGACTAGCTCTGGAAACACCATATATTTT,CASSQEWTSSGNTIYF
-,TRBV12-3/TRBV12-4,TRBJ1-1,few,TGTGCCAGCAGTTTGAGGGGTGGAAGAGCTTTCTTT,CASSLRGGRAFF
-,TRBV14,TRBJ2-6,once,TGTGCCAGCAGCCAAGAACCACTAGCTTCGGGGACCAACGTCCTGACTTTC,CASSQEPLASGTNVLTF
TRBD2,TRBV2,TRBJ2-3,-,TGTGCCAGCAGGGGGGAGACTAGCGTCTCAGATACGCAGTATTTT,CASRGETSVSDTQYF
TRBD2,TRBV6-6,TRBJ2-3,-,TGTGCCAGCAGCCCCCGGACTAGCGGGAGAGATACGCAGTATTTT,CASSPRTSGRDTQYF
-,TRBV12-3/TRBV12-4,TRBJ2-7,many,TGTGCCAGCAGCGAACTCCTGGGGCCCTACGAGCAGTACTTC,CASSELLGPYEQYF
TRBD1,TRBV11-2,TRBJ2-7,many,TGTGCCAGCAGCTCGGGACAGATGAGCTCCTACGAGCAGTACTTC,CASSSGQMSSYEQYF
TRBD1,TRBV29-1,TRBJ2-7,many,TGCAGCGTTGCCCGAAGGACAGGGGGGGAGCAGTACTTC,CSVARRTGGEQYF
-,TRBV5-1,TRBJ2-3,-,TGCGCCAGCAGAGATTCAGGGATTACGCAGTATTTT,CASRDSGITQYF
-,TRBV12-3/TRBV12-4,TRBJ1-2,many,TGTGCCAGCAGTTTACTCAGGGGTGGGGATGGCTACACCTTC,CASSLLRGGDGYTF
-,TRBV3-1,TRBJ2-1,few,TGTGCCAGCAGCCAGGCTGGGGCTCACAATGAGCAGTTCTTC,CASSQAGAHNEQFF
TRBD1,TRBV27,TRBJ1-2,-,TGTGCCAGCAGTTTAGTGCCAACAGGGGCTGGCTACACCTTC,CASSLVPTGAGYTF